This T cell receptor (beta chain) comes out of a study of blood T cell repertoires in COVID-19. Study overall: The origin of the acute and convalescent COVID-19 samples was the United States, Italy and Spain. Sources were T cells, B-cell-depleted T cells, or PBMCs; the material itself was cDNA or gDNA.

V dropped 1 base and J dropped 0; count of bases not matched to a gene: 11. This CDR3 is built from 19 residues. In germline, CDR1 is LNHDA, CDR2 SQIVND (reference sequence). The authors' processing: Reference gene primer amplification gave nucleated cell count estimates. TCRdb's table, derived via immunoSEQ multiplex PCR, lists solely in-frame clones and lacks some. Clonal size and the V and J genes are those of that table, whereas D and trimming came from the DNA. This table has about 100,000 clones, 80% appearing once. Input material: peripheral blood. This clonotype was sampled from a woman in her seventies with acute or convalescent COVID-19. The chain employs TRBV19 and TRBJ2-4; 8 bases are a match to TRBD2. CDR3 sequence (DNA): TGTGCCAGTAGTATAGTAACCAGCGGGGGTACACTAGCCAAAAACATTCAGTACTTC. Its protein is CASSIVTSGGTLAKNIQYF.